This T cell receptor (beta chain) was retrieved from a study of glioma-infiltrating T cells. Whole-study context: Presurgical dexamethasone in glioma patients lasted six or fewer days.

Amplification of TCR alpha and beta CDR3 regions from RNA used iRepertoire nested multiplex PCR. Each CDR3 protein is one row after TCRdb ran MiXCR on the multiplex PCR reads. The sample yields about 380,000 distinct CDR3 sequences, roughly two fifths seen once. V dropped 3 bases and J dropped 6; count of bases not matched to a gene: 10. Looked up from germline, CDR1 is DFQATT and CDR2 is SNEGSKA (reference sequence). There are 15 residues in the CDR3. The clonotype was recovered from a human donor with low-grade glioma or glioblastoma, undergoing nonglioma brain surgery, or in good health (not recorded which). Source material: glioma tissue, nonneoplastic brain tissue, or PBMCs (not recorded which). The V and J genes are TRBV20-1 and TRBJ2-1; 8 nucleotides line up with TRBD2. CDR3 sequence: CSARESSGSSNEQFF. The CDR3 region has the DNA TGCAGTGCTAGGGAATCCAGCGGGAGTAGCAATGAGCAGTTCTTC.